This TCR beta chain was sequenced in a study of CD8+CD57+ T cells in acquired aplastic anemia (dated 2018 in TCRdb). For the wider study: A mean of 3.2 ug of DNA, ranging from roughly 0.2 to 30 ug, was extracted from sorted CD4+ and CD8+ cells. CD8+CD57+ expansion was defined as a frequency above the mean frequency observed in healthy subjects. The investigation overall reported the following: Although 25 to 30 CD8+ CDR3 sequences were shared by patients and controls, these sequences appeared highly expressed in patients and within the immunodominant clones of patients. Between patients and healthy controls, no significant difference in CD8+ Simpson's diversity was found (P=0.060).

This clonotype was seen ten or more times. The antigen this receptor binds is unknown. Base qualities are not provided; no much larger clone lies one nucleotide away. TCR beta VDJ combination and CDR3 sequence profiling used genomic DNA as the template. TCR repertoire sequencing was run on an Illumina HiSeq 2000. On the authors' methods: Repertoire assessment relied on Simpson's diversity index, CDR3 size and DJ length profiles, and TRBV/TRBJ rearrangement plots. The immunodominant clone was defined as the most abundant DNA sequence in deep sequencing data. CDR3 amino acid sequences were screened for sharing across subjects and were compared with published repertoires and the VDJdb database. The public reads were run again by TCRdb, first through fastp at Q25 and then through MiXCR, and only productive beta chains were kept. Each record represents a unique CDR3 protein, reported with the most common genes and DNA among its rows. The authors' filters were not applied to this entry. The sample table holds hundreds of thousands of distinct CDR3 sequences, of which 25% to 40% were seen once. The ten largest clones capture 0.7% to 1% of the sample.

The patients picked for sequencing were ones in whom flow cytometry had shown an expansion of CD8+CD57+ cells. Severe acquired aplastic anemia was diagnosed in all patients according to International Study of Aplastic Anemia and Agranulocytosis and Camitta criteria. No therapy had been received by the patients at the time of blood sampling. In the study, sorted CD4+ and CD8+ blood T cells from patients with severe aplastic anemia and from healthy subjects underwent deep sequencing of TCR repertoires. In the USA, patient enrollment took place under clinicaltrials.gov protocols 00001620, 01623167, 00001397, 00071045, 00081523 and 00961064. Ficoll-Paque density gradient centrifugation was used to isolate peripheral blood mononuclear cells. Before DNA extraction, CD4+ and CD8+ T cells were sorted by FACS or by magnetic beads. The sequenced sample consisted of sorted CD4+, CD8+, or CD8+CD57+ T cells (not recorded which) from PBMCs. The TCR comes from a human donor with aplastic anemia.

The DNA sequence is given as TGTGCCAGTAGGAGGGGACAGGAGAACTATGGCTACACCTTC. Its coded protein is CASRRGQENYGYTF. Here the chain combines TRBV19 and TRBJ1-2; 8 nucleotides in the junction match TRBD1. Trimming takes 6 bases off V and 2 bases off J; junction bases not matched to a gene: 5. CDR1 and CDR2 were assigned from the germline V gene (reference sequence) as LNHDA and SQIVND. The CDR3 spans 14 residues, from the cysteine through the phenylalanine. The retained sequence is limited to the CDR3, 42 bases, with the frame set at the first base.